The clone carrying this T cell receptor beta chain was seen a handful of times. The target antigen is unknown. The CDR3 is made up of 14 amino acids. Trimming shortened V by 8 bases and J by 1 base, and 9 bases separated the two germline ends. CDR1 and CDR2 from the germline V gene are SNHLY and FYNNEI. A second 7 to 11 cycle PCR used barcoded and J-beta primers. MiXCR was run by TCRdb on the 5' RACE reads, yielding one entry per CDR3 protein. The repertoire holds around 1,600,000 distinct CDR3 sequences, with about 45% as singletons. The data were obtained in a study of blood T cells in healthy people across ages. Whole-study findings and limits: The unsorted PBMCs prevented any conclusive comparison of naive versus antigen-experienced cells.

The V call is TRBV2, the J call TRBJ1-6; D uncertain. Sequenced material: blood. The TCR sequence derives from a woman younger than 30 in good health. The CDR3 nucleotides are TGTGCCAGCGGTTTGGGATCCTATAATTCACCCCTCCACTTT. Translated, it gives CASGLGSYNSPLHF.